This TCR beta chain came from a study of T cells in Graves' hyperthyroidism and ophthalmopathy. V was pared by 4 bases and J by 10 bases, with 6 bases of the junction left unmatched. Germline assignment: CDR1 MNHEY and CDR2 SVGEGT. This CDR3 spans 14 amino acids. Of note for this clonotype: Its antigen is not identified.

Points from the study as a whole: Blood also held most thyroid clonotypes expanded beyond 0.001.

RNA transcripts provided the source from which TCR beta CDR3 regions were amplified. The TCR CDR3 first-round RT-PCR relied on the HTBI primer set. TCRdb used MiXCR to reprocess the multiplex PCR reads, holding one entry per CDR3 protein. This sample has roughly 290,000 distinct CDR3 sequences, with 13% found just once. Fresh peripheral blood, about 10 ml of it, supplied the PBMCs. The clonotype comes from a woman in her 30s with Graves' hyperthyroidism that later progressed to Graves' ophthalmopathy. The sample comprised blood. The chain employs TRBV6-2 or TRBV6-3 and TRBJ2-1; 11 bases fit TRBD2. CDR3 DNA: TGTGCCAGCAGTTCTGGGACTAGCGGTATCGAGCAGTTCTTC. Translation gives CASSSGTSGIEQFF.